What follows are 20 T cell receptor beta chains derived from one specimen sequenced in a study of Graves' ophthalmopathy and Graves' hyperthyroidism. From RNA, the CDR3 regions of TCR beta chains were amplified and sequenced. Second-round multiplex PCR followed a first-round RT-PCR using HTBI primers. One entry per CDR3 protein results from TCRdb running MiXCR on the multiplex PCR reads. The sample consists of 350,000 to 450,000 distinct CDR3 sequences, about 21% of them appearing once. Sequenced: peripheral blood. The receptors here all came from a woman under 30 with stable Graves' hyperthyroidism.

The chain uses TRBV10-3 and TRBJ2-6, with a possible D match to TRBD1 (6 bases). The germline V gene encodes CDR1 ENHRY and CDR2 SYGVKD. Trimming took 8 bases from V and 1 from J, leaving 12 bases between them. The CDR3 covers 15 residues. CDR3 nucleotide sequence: TGTGCCATCCGGATCCAGGGGTCTGGGGCCAACGTCCTGACTTTC. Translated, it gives CAIRIQGSGANVLTF.

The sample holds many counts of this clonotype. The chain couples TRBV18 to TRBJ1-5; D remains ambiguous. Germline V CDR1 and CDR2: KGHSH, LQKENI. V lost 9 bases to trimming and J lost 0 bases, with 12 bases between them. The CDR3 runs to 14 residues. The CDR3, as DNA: TGTGCCAGTCGCGACCTCTATAGCAATCAGCCCCAGCATTTT. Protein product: CASRDLYSNQPQHF.

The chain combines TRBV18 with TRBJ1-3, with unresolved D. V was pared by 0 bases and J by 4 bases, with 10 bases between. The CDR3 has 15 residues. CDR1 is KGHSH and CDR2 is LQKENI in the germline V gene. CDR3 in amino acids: CASSPPNSFGNTIYF. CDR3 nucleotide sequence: TGTGCCAGCTCACCACCTAACTCTTTCGGAAACACCATATATTTT.

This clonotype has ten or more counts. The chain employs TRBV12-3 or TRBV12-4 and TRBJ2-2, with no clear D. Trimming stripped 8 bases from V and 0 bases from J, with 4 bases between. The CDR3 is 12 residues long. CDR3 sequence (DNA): TGTGCCAGCGGAGCGAACACCGGGGAGCTGTTTTTT. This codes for CASGANTGELFF.

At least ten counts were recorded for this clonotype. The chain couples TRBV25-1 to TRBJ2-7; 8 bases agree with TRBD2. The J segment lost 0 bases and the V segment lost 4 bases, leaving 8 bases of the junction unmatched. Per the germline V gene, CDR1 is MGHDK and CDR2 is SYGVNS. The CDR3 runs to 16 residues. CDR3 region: CASSGGVAGSSYEQYF. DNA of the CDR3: TGTGCCAGCAGTGGAGGGGTAGCGGGATCCTCCTACGAGCAGTACTTC.

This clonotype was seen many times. CDR3 nucleotides: TGTGCCATAGGGCAGGGGGCAGACACTGAAGCTTTCTTT. This gives the protein CAIGQGADTEAFF. V usage is TRBV6-1 and J usage is TRBJ1-1, with 8 positions matching TRBD1. This CDR3 has 13 amino acids. Germline values: CDR1 MNHNS, CDR2 SASEGT. V shed 10 bases, J shed 3 bases, and the junction held 7 bases outside the gene matches.

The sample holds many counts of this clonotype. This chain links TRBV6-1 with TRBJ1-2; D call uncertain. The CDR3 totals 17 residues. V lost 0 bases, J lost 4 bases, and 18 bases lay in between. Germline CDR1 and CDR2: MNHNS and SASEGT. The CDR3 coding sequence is TGTGCCAGCAGTGAAGCGGGAGGAAGGGAAGTTCTCTATGGCTACACCTTC. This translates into CASSEAGGREVLYGYTF.

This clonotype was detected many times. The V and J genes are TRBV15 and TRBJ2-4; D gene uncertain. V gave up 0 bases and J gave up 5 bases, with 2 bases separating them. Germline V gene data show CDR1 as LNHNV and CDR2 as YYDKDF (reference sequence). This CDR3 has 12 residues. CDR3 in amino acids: CATSRDENIQYF. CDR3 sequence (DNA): TGTGCCACCAGCAGAGATGAAAACATTCAGTACTTC.

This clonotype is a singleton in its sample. The CDR3 DNA follows: TGTGCCAGTAGCCTCGGGAAATACACTGAAGCTTTCTTT. Translated, it gives CASSLGKYTEAFF. The chain carries TRBV19 and TRBJ1-1; D remains unclear. V shed 6 bases and J shed 3 bases, with 11 bases lying between them. Germline loops: CDR1 LNHDA, CDR2 SQIVND (reference sequence). The CDR3 runs 13 residues. Supplemented by reference TRBV19 and TRBJ1-1, the full variable domain reads DGGITQSPKYLFRKEGQNVTLSCEQNLNHDAMYWYRQDPGQGLRLIYYSQIVNDFQKGDIAEGYSVSREKKESFPLTVTSAQKNPTAFYLCASSLGKYTEAFFGQGTRLTVV.

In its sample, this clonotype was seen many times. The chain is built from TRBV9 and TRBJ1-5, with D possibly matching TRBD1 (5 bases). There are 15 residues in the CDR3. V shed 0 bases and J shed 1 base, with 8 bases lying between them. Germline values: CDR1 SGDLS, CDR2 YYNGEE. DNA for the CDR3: TGTGCCAGCAGCGTAGGGGGACTGAGCAATCAGCCCCAGCATTTT. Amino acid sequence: CASSVGGLSNQPQHF.

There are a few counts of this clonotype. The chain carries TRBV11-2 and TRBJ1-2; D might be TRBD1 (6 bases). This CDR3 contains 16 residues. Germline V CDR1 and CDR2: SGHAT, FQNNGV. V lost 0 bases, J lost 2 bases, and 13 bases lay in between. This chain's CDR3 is CASSLEGQLGNYGYTF. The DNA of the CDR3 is TGTGCCAGCAGCTTAGAAGGACAGCTCGGAAACTATGGCTACACCTTC.

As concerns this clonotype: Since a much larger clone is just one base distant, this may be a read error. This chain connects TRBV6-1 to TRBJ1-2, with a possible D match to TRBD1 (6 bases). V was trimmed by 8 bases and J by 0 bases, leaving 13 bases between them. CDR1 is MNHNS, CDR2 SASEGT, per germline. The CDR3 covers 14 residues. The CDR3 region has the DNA TGTGCCAGCGGGGGGGCAGAATCTAACTATGGCTACACCTTC. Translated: CASGGAESNYGYTF.

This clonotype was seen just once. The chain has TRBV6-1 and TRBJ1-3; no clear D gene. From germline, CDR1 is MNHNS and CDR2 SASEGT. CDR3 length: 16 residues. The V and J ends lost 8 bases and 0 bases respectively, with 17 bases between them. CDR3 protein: CASGRGRESSGNTIYF. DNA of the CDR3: TGTGCCAGCGGTCGGGGTAGGGAGTCCTCTGGAAACACCATATATTTT.

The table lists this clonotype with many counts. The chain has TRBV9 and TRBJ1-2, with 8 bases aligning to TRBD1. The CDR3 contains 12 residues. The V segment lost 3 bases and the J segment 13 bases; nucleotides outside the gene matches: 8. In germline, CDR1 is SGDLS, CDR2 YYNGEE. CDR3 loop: CASSAPRGHCTF. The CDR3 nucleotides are TGTGCCAGCAGCGCACCCAGGGGGCACTGCACCTTC. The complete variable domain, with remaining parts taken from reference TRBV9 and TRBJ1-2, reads DSGVTQTPKHLITATGQRVTLRCSPRSGDLSVYWYQQSLDQGLQFLIQYYNGEERAKGNILERFSAQQFPDLHSELNLSSLELGDSALYFCASSAPRGHCTFGSGTRLTVV.

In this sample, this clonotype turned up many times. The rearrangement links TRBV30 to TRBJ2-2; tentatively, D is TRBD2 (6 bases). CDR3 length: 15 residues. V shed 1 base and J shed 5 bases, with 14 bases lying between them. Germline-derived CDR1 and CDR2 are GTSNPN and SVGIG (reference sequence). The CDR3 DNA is TGTGCCTGGAGTGAGGCGGCGGGATTGACCGGGGAGCTGTTTTTT. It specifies CAWSEAAGLTGELFF.

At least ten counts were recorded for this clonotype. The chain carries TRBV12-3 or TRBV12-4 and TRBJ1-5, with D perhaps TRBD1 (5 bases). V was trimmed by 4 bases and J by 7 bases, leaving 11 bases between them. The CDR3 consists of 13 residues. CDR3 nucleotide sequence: TGTGCCAGCAGTTCTGGGGGGTTCCAGCCCCAGCATTTT. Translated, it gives CASSSGGFQPQHF.

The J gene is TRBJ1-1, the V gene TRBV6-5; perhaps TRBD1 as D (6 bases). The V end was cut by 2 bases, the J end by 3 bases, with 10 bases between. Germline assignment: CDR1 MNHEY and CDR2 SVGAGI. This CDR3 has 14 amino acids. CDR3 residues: CASSYRRGDTEAFF. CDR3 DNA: TGTGCCAGCAGTTACCGCAGGGGTGACACTGAAGCTTTCTTT.

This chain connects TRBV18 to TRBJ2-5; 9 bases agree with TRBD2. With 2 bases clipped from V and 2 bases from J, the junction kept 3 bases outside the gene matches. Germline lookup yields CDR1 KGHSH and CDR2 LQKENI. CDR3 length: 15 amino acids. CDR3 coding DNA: TGTGCCAGCTCACCAGCGCTAGCGGGACAAGAGACCCAGTACTTC. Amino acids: CASSPALAGQETQYF.

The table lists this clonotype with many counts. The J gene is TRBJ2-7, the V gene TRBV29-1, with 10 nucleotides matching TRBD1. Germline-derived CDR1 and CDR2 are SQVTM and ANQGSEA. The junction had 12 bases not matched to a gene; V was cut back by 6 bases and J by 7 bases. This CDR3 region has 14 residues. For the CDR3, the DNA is TGCAGCGTGGACCCCCTCGGGACAGGGGTTGAGCAGTACTTC. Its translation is CSVDPLGTGVEQYF.

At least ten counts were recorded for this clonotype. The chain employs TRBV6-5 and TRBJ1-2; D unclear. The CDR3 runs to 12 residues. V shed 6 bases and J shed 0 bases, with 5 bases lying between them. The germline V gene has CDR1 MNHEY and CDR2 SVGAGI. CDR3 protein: CASSRANYGYTF. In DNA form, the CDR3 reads TGTGCCAGCAGCAGAGCTAACTATGGCTACACCTTC.